This T cell receptor beta chain was identified during a study of beta chain features in type 1 diabetes. For the study at large: Sorted cells examined across all samples numbered some 98 million. The study, taken as a whole, reports: Reduced insertions and increased deletions marked VDJ junctions in type 1 diabetes patients. Shorter TCRB CDR3s, moderately but significantly so, were found in Type 1 diabetes patients in all four CD4+ subsets. Reads derived from cDNA could over-represent cells showing high TCR expression.

Turning to this clone: Its target is unknown.

Reverse transcribing all isolated RNA meant expressed TCRB transcripts were sequenced. Produced via immunoSEQ multiplex PCR; TCRdb's table is partial and in-frame only. This sample has about 220,000 clones; roughly 11% occur once, and the top ten carry about 1.2%. Trimming took off 4 bases at V and 4 bases at J, with 11 bases between the two ends. CDR3 length: 14 residues. Germline CDR1 and CDR2: LNHDA and SQIVND (reference sequence). The J gene is TRBJ1-5, the V gene TRBV19; the D gene is possibly TRBD1 (5 bases). The receptor was derived from a man aged 18 to 35 in good health. Sequenced: central memory CD4+ T cells from blood. The CDR3 DNA sequence: TGTGCCAGTAGTACCCCGGGACGGAATCAGCCCCAGCATTTT. It translates to CASSTPGRNQPQHF.